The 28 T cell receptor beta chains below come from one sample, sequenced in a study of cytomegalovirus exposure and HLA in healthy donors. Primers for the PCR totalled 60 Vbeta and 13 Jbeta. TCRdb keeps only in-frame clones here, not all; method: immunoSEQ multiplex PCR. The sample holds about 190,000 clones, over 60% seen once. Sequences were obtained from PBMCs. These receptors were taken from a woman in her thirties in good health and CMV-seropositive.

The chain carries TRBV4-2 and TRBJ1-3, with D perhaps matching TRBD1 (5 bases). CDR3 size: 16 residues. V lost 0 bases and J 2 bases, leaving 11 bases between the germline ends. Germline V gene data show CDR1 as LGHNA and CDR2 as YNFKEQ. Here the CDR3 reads CASSQDVGGTGNTIYF. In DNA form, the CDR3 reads TGTGCCAGCAGCCAAGATGTCGGGGGAACTGGAAACACCATATATTTT.

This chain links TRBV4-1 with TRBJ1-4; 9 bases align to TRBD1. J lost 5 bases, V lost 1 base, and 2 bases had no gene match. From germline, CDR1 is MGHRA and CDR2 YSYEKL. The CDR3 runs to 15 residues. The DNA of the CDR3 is TGCGCCAGCAGCCAAGTGGGGACAGGGAATGAAAAACTGTTTTTT. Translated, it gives CASSQVGTGNEKLFF.

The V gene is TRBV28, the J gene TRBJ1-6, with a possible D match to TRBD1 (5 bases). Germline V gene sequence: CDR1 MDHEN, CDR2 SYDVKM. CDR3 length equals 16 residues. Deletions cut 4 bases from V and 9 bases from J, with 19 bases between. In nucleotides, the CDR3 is TGTGCCAGCAGTTCAAACTCCGGGACTATCATTTCACCCCTCCACTTT. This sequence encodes CASSSNSGTIISPLHF.

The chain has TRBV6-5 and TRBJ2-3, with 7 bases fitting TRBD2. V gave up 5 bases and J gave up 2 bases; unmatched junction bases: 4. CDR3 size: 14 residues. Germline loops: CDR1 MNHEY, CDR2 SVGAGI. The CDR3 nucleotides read TGTGCCAGCAGTGCGGCGGGGGTCACAGATACGCAGTATTTT. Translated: CASSAAGVTDTQYF.

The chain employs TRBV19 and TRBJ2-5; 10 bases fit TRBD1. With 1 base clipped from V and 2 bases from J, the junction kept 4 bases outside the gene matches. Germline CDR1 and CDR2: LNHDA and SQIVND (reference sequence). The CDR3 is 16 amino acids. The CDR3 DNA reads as TGTGCCAGTAGTATAGTGGGACAGGGGCCTCAAGAGACCCAGTACTTC. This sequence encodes CASSIVGQGPQETQYF.

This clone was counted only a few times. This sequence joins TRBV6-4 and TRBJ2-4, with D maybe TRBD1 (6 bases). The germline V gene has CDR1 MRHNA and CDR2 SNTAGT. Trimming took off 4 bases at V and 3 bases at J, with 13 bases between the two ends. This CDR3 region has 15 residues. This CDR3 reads CASSALTGIKNIQYF. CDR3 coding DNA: TGTGCCAGCAGTGCTCTCACAGGGATCAAAAACATTCAGTACTTC.

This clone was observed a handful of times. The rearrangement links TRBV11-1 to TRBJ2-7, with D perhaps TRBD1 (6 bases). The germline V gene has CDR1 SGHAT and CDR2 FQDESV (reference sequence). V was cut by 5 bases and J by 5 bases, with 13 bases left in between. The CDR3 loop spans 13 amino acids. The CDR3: CASSPDSRNEQYF. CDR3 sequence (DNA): TGTGCCAGCAGCCCGGACAGTAGGAACGAGCAGTACTTC.

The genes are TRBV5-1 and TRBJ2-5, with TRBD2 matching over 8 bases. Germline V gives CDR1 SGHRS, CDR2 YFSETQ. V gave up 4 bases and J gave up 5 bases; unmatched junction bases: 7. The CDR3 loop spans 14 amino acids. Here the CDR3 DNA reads TGCGCCAGCAGCCTTACGGGGGGGCCGGAGACCCAGTACTTC. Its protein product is CASSLTGGPETQYF. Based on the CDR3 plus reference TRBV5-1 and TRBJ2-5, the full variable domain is KAGVTQTPRYLIKTRGQQVTLSCSPISGHRSVSWYQQTPGQGLQFLFEYFSETQRNKGNFPGRFSGRQFSNSRSEMNVSTLELGDSALYLCASSLTGGPETQYFGPGTRLLVL.

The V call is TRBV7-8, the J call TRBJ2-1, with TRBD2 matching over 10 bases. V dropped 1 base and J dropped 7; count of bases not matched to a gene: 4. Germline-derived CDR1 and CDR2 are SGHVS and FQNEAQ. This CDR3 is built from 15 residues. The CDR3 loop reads CASSLGAGGRNEQFF. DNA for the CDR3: TGTGCCAGCAGCTTAGGAGCGGGGGGGCGGAATGAGCAGTTCTTC.

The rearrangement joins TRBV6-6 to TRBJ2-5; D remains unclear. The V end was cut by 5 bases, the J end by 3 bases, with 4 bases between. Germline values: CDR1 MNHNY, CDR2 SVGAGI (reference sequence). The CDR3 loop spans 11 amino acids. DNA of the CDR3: TGTGCCAGCAGTCTCGAAGAGACCCAGTACTTC. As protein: CASSLEETQYF.

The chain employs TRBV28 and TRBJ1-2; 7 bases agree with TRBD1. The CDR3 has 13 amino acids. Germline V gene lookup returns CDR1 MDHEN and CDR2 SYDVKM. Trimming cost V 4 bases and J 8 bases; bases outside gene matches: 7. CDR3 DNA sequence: TGTGCCAGCAGTTACAGACAGGGATACGGCTACACCTTC. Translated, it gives CASSYRQGYGYTF.

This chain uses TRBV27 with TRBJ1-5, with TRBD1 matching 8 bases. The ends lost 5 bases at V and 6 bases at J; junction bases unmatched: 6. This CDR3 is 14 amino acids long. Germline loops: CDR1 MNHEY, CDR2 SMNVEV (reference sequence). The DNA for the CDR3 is TGTGCCAGCAGTCAACAGGGGGTCAGTCAGCCCCAGCATTTT. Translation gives CASSQQGVSQPQHF.

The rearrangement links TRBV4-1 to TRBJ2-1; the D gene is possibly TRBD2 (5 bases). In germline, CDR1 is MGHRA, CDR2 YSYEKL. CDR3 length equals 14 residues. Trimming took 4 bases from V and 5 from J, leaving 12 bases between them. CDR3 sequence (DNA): TGCGCCAGCAGCCCCGGAAGGCGGGACAATGAGCAGTTCTTC. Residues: CASSPGRRDNEQFF.

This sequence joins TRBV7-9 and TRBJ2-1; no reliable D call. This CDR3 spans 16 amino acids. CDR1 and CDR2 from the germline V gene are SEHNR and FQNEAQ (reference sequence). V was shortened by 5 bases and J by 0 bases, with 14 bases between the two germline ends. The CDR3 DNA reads TGTGCCAGCAGCCTCGCGGCCTTGAGCTCCTACAATGAGCAGTTCTTC. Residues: CASSLAALSSYNEQFF.

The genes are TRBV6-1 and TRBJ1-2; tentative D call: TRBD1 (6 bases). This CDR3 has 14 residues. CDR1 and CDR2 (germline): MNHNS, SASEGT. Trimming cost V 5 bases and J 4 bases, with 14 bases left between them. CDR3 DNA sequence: TGTGCCAGCAGTTCCCGACAGGCCTCCTATGGCTACACCTTC. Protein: CASSSRQASYGYTF.

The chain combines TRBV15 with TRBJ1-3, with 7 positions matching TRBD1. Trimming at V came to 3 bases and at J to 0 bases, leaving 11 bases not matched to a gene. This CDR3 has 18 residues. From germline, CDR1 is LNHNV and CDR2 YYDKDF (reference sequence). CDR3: CATSSSLQGQTSGNTIYF. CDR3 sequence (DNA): TGTGCCACCAGCAGTTCGCTTCAGGGACAGACCTCTGGAAACACCATATATTTT.

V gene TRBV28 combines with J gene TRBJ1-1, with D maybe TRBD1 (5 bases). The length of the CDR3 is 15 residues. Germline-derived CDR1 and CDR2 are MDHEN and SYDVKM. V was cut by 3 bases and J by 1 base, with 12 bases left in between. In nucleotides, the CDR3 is TGTGCCAGCAGTTTTGCAGGGTCGGGGAACACTGAAGCTTTCTTT. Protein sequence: CASSFAGSGNTEAFF.

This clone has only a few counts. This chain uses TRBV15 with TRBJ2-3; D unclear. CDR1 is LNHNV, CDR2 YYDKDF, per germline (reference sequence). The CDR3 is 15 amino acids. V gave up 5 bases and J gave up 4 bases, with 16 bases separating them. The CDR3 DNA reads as TGTGCCACCAGCCTACCATCCCCCCACCCAGATACGCAGTATTTT. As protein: CATSLPSPHPDTQYF.

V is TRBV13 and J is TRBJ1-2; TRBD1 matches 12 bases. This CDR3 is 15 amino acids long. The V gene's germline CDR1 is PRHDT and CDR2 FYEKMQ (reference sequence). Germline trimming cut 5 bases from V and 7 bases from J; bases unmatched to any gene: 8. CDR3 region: CASSPRGTGGCGYTF. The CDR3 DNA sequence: TGTGCCAGCAGCCCGCGCGGGACAGGGGGCTGTGGCTACACCTTC.

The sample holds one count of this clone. The CDR3 nucleotides read TGTGCCAGCAGTTACTCTCTAGCGAGCAATGAGCAGTTCTTC. It encodes CASSYSLASNEQFF. The V call is TRBV6-6, the J call TRBJ2-1, with D possibly matching TRBD2 (6 bases). The germline V gene encodes CDR1 MNHNY and CDR2 SVGAGI (reference sequence). V was clipped by 0 bases and J by 6 bases, with 9 bases between them. The CDR3 contains 14 residues.

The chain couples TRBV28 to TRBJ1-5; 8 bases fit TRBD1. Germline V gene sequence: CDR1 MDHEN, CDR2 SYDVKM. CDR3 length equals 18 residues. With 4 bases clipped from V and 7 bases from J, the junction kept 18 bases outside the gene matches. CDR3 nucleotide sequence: TGTGCCAGCAGTTCGCCCGTCTCCGACAGGGGAATGTGGCAGCCCCAGCATTTT. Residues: CASSSPVSDRGMWQPQHF.

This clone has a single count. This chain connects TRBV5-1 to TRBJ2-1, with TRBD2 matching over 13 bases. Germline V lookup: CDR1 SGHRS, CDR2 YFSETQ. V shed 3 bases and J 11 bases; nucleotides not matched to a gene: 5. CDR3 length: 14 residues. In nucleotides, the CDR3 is TGCGCCAGCAGCTCCGGACTAGCGGGAGACCAGCAGTTCTTC. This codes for CASSSGLAGDQQFF. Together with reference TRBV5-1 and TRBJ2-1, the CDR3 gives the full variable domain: KAGVTQTPRYLIKTRGQQVTLSCSPISGHRSVSWYQQTPGQGLQFLFEYFSETQRNKGNFPGRFSGRQFSNSRSEMNVSTLELGDSALYLCASSSGLAGDQQFFGPGTRLTVL.

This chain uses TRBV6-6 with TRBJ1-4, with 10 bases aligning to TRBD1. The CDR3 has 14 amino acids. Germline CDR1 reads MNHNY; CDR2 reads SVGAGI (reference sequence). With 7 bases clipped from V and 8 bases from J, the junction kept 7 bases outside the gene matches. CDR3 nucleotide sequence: TGTGCCAGCATTCCCGGACAGGGGGGAGAAAAACTGTTTTTT. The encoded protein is CASIPGQGGEKLFF.

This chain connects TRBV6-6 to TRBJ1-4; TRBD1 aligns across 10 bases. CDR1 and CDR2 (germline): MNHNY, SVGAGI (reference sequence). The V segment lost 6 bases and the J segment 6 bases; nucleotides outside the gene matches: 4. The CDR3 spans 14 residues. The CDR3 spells CASRRTGGDEKLFF. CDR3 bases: TGTGCCAGCAGGAGGACAGGGGGTGATGAAAAACTGTTTTTT.

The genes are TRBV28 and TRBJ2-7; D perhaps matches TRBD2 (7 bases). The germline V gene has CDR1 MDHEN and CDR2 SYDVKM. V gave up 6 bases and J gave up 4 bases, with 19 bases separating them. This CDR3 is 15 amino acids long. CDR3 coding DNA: TGTGCCAGCAGGTCTAGGGGGGGTAGGGAATACGAGCAGTACTTC. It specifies CASRSRGGREYEQYF.

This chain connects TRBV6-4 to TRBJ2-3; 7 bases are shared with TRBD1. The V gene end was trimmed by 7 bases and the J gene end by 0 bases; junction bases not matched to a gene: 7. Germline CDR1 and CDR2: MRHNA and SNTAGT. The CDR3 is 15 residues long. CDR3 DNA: TGTGCCAGCACCTCCGACAGGGCTAGCACAGATACGCAGTATTTT. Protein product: CASTSDRASTDTQYF.

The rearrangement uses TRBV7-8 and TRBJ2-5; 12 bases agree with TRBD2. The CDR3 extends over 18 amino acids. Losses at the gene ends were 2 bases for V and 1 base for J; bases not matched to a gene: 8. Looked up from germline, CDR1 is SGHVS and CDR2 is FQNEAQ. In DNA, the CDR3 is TGTGCCAGCAGCTTACGGGCTAGCGGGGGGGCGACCCAAGAGACCCAGTACTTC. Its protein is CASSLRASGGATQETQYF.

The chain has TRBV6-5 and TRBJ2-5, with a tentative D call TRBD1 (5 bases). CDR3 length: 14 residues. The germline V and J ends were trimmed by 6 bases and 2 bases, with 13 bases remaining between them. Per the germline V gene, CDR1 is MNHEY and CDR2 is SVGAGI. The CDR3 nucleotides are TGTGCCAGCAGAGTCCGAAGGGGACAAGAGACCCAGTACTTC. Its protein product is CASRVRRGQETQYF.